This TCR beta chain was identified during a study of CXCR3-negative and CXCR3-positive naive CD8 T cells. Carrying UMI labels, the TRB cDNA libraries were prepared through 5' RACE. TCRdb re-called the 5' RACE reads and catalogs CDR3 proteins one per entry, DNA excluded. This sample contains about 89,000 distinct CDR3 sequences. The length of the CDR3 is 13 residues. Germline-derived CDR1 and CDR2 are KGHDR and SFDVKD. Study-wide findings and caveats: Naive cells with CXCR3 showed TRB CDR3s that were more hydrophobic than those in CXCR3-negative naive cells.

Note on this clonotype: The target antigen is unknown.

Sequencing was done on a sample of naive CXCR3+ CD8+ T cells from blood. Subset in this sample: CD45RO-CCR7+CD27+CD95- naive CD8+ T cells expressing CXCR3 (TNR3+). V is TRBV24-1 and J is TRBJ2-1. The TCR comes from a human donor in good health. Some clones in this sample may be carry-over from other donors' samples. The CDR3 reads CATSDSDYNEQFF.